This T cell receptor (beta chain) stems from a study of blood T cell repertoires in COVID-19. About the research overall: The cDNA or gDNA used as material had been derived from T cells, B-cell-depleted T cells, or PBMCs.

TCRdb's table, derived via immunoSEQ multiplex PCR, lists solely in-frame clones and lacks some. This table holds some 78,000 clones, roughly 89% found once. The sample comprised peripheral blood. This TCR was recovered from a woman over 75 with active or convalescent COVID-19.

Here the CDR3 reads CASSLTMNTEAFF. DNA of the CDR3: TGTGCCAGCAGCTTAACAATGAACACTGAAGCTTTCTTT. The rearrangement joins TRBV11-3 to TRBJ1-1; no firm D call. This CDR3 comprises 13 residues. In germline, CDR1 is SGHNT, CDR2 YENEEA. Trimming left V 2 bases short and J 0 bases short, with 4 bases between.